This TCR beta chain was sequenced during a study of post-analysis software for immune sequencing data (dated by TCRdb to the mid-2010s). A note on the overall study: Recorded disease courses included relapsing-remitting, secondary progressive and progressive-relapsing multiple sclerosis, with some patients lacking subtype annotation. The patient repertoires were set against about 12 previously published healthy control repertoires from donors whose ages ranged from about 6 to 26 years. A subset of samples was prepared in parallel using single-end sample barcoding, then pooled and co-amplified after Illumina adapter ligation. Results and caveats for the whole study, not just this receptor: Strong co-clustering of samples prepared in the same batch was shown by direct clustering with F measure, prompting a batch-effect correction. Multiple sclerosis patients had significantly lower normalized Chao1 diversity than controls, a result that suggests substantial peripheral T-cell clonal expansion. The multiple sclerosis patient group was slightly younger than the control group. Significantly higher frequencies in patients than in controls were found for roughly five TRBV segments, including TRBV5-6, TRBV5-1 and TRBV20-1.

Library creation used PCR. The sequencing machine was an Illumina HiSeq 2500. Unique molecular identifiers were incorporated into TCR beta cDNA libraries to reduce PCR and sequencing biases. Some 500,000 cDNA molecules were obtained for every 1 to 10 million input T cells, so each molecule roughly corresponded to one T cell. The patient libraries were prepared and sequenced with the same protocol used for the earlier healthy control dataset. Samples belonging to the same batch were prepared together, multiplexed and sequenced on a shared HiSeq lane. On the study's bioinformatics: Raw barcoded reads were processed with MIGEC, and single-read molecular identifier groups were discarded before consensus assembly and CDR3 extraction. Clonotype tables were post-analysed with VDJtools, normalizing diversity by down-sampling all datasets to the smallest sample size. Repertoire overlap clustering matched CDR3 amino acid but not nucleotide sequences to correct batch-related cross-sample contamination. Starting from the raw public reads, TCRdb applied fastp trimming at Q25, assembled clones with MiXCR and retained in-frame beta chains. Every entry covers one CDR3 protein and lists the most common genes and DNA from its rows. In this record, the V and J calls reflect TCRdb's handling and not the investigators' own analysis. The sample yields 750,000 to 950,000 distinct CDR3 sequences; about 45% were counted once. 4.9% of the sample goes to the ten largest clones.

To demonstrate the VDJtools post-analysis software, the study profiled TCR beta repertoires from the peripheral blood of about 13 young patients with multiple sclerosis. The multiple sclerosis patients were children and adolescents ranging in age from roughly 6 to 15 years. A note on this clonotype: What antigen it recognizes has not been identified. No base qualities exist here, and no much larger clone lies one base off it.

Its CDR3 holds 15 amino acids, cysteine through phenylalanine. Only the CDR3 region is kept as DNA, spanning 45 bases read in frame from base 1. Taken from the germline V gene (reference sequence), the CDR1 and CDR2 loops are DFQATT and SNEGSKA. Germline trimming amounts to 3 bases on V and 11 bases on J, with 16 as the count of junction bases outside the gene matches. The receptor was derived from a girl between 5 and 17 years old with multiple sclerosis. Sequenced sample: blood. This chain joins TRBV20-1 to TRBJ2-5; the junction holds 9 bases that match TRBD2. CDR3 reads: CSASQSSGRRVGQYF. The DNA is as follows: TGCAGTGCTAGTCAATCAAGCGGGAGGAGGGTGGGGCAGTACTTC.